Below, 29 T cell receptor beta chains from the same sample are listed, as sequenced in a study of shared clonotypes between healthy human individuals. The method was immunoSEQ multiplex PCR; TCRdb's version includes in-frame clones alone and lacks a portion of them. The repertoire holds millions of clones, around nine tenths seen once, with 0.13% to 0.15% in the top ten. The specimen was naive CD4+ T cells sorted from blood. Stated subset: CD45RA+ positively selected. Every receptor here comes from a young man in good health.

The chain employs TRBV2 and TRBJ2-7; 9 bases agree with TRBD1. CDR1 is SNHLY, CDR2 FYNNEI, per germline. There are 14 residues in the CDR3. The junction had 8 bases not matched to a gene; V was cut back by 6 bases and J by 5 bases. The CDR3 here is CASRVQGANDEQYF. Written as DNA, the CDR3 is TGTGCCAGCAGGGTACAGGGGGCAAATGACGAGCAGTACTTC. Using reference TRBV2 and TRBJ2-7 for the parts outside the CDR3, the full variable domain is EPEVTQTPSHQVTQMGQEVILRCVPISNHLYFYWYRQILGQKVEFLVSFYNNEISEKSEIFDDQFSVERPDGSNFTLKIRSTKLEDSAMYFCASRVQGANDEQYFGPGTRLTVT.

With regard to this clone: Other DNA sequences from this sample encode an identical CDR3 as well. CDR3 nucleotide sequence: TGCGCCAGCTCCACAGGGAGCTCCTACGAGCAGTACTTC. It is translated as CASSTGSSYEQYF. The chain joins TRBV5-1 to TRBJ2-7; D possibly corresponds to TRBD1 (6 bases). Trimming left V 7 bases short and J 0 bases short, with 11 bases between. Per the germline V gene, CDR1 is SGHRS and CDR2 is YFSETQ. This CDR3 region has 13 residues. The full variable domain, with the rest looked up from reference TRBV5-1 and TRBJ2-7, is KAGVTQTPRYLIKTRGQQVTLSCSPISGHRSVSWYQQTPGQGLQFLFEYFSETQRNKGNFPGRFSGRQFSNSRSEMNVSTLELGDSALYLCASSTGSSYEQYFGPGTRLTVT.

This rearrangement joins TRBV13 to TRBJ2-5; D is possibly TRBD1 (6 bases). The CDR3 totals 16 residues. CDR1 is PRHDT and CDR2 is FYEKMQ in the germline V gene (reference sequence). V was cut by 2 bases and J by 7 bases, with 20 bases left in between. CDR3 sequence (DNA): TGTGCCAGCAGCTTAAAGACAGGCCCCATCGAATTGACCCAGTACTTC. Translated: CASSLKTGPIELTQYF.

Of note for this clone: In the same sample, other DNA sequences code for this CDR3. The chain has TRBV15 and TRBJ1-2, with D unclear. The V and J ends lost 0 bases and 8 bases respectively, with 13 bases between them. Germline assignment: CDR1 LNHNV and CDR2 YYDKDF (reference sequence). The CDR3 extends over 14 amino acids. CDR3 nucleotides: TGTGCCACCAGCAGAGATCTCGCCGGAGGGGGCTACACCTTC. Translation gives CATSRDLAGGGYTF.

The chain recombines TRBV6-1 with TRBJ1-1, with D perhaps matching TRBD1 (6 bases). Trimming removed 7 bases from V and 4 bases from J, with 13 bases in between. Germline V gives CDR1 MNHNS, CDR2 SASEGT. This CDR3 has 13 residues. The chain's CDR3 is CASIRGLATEAFF. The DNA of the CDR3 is TGTGCCAGCATCAGGGGTTTGGCCACTGAAGCTTTCTTT.

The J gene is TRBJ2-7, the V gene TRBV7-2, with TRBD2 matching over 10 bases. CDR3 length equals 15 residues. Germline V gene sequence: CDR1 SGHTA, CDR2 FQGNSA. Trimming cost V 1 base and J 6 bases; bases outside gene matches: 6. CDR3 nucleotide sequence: TGTGCCAGCAGCTTAGACCCAGCGGGAGGGCCCGAGCAGTACTTC. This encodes CASSLDPAGGPEQYF.

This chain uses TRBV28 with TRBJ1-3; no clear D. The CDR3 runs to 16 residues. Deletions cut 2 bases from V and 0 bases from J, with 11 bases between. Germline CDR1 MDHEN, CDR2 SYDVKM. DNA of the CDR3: TGTGCCAGCAGTTTAGATCCGGAGATCTCTGGAAACACCATATATTTT. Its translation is CASSLDPEISGNTIYF.

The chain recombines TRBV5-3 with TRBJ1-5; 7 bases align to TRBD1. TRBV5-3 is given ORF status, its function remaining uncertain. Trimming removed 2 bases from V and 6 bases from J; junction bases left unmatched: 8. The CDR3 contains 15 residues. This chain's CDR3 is CARSLEQGFRQPQHF. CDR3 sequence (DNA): TGTGCCAGAAGCTTAGAACAGGGGTTTCGTCAGCCCCAGCATTTT.

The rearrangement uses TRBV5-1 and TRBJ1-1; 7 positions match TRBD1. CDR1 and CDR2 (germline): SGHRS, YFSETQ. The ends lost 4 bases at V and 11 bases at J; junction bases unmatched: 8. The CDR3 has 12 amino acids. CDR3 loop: CASSPTGVDAFF. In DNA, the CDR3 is TGCGCCAGCAGCCCAACAGGGGTTGACGCTTTCTTT. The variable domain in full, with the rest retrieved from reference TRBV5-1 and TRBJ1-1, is KAGVTQTPRYLIKTRGQQVTLSCSPISGHRSVSWYQQTPGQGLQFLFEYFSETQRNKGNFPGRFSGRQFSNSRSEMNVSTLELGDSALYLCASSPTGVDAFFGQGTRLTVV.

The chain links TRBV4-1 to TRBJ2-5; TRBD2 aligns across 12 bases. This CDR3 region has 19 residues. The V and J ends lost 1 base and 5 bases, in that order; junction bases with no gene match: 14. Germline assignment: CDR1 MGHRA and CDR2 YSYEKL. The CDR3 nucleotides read TGCGCCAGCAGCCAAGTAATTGGACTAGCGGGGACTACACGGGAGACCCAGTACTTC. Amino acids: CASSQVIGLAGTTRETQYF.

CDR3 loop: CASSPSPTGSNGELFF. The CDR3 DNA reads as TGTGCCAGCAGCCCCTCCCCGACAGGGTCAAACGGGGAGCTGTTTTTT. The chain combines TRBV5-6 with TRBJ2-2; 7 bases line up with TRBD1. After removal of 4 bases from V and 7 bases from J, the junction contained 13 bases not matched to a gene. The germline CDR1 and CDR2 sequences are SGHDT and YYEEEE. CDR3 size: 16 residues.

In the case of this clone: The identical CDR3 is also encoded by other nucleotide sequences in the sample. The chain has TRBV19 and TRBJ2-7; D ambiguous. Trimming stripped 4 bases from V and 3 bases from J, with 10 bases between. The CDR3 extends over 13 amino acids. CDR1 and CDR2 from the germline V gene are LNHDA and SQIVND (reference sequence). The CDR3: CASSTGSGYEQYF. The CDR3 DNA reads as TGTGCCAGTAGTACCGGGTCTGGCTACGAGCAGTACTTC. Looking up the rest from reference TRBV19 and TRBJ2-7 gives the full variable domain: DGGITQSPKYLFRKEGQNVTLSCEQNLNHDAMYWYRQDPGQGLRLIYYSQIVNDFQKGDIAEGYSVSREKKESFPLTVTSAQKNPTAFYLCASSTGSGYEQYFGPGTRLTVT.

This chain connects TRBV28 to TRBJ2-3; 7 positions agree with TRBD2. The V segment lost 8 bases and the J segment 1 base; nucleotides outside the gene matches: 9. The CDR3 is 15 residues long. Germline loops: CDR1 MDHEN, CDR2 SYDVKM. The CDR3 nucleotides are TGTGCCAGCCGCCTGGGGAGGGGACGCACAGATACGCAGTATTTT. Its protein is CASRLGRGRTDTQYF. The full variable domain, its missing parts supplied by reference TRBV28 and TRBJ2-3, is DVKVTQSSRYLVKRTGEKVFLECVQDMDHENMFWYRQDPGLGLRLIYFSYDVKMKEKGDIPEGYSVSREKKERFSLILESASTNQTSMYLCASRLGRGRTDTQYFGPGTRLTVL.

The CDR3 here is CASGAHHAGGRETQYF. The CDR3 nucleotides read TGTGCCAGTGGGGCCCACCACGCGGGGGGGCGTGAGACCCAGTACTTC. V is TRBV19 and J is TRBJ2-5; 9 bases fit TRBD2. V shed 8 bases and J 5 bases; nucleotides not matched to a gene: 15. The CDR3 consists of 16 residues. Germline V gives CDR1 LNHDA, CDR2 SQIVND (reference sequence).

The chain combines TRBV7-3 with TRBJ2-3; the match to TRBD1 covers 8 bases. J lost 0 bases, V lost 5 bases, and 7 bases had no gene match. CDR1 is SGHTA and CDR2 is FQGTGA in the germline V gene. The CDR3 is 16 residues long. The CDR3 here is CASSADTGGSTDTQYF. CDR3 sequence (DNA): TGTGCCAGCAGCGCGGATACAGGGGGTAGCACAGATACGCAGTATTTT.

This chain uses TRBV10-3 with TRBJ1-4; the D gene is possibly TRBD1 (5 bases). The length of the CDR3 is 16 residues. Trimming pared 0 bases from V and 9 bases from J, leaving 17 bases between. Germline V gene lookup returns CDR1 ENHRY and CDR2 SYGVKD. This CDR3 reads CAISESGAGDRQKLFF. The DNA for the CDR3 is TGTGCCATCAGTGAGTCAGGGGCTGGGGATCGACAAAAACTGTTTTTT.

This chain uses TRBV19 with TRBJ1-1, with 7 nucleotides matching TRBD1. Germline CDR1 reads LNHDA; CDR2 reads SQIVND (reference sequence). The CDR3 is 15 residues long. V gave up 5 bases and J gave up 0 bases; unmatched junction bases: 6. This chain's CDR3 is CASSGGDRVNTEAFF. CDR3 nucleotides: TGTGCCAGTAGTGGGGGGGACAGAGTGAACACTGAAGCTTTCTTT.

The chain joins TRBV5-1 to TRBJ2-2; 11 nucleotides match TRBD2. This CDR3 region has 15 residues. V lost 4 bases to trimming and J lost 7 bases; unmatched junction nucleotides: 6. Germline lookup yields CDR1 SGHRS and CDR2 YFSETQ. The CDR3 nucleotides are TGCGCCAGCAGCCTTCTAGCGGGAGGTGGCGGGGAGCTGTTTTTT. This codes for CASSLLAGGGGELFF.

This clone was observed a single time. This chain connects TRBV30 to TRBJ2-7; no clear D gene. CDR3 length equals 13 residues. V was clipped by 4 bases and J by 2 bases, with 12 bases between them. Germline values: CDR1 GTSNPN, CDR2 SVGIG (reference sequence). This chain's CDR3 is CAWNQVKTYEQYF. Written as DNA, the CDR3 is TGTGCCTGGAATCAGGTGAAGACCTACGAGCAGTACTTC.

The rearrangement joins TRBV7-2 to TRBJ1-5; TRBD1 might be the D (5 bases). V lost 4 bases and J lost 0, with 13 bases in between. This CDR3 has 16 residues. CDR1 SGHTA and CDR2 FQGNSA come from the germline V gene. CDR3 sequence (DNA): TGTGCCAGCAGCTCTCAGGGAGGGTATAGCAATCAGCCCCAGCATTTT. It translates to CASSSQGGYSNQPQHF. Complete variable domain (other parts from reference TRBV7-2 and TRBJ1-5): GAGVSQSPSNKVTEKGKDVELRCDPISGHTALYWYRQSLGQGLEFLIYFQGNSAPDKSGLPSDRFSAERTGGSVSTLTIQRTQQEDSAVYLCASSSQGGYSNQPQHFGDGTRLSIL.

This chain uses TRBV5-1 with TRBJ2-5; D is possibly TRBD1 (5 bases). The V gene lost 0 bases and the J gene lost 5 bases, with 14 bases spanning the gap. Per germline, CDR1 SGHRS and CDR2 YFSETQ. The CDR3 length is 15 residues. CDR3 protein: CASSLAGWGRETQYF. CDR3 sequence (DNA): TGCGCCAGCAGCTTGGCCGGGTGGGGCCGGGAGACCCAGTACTTC.

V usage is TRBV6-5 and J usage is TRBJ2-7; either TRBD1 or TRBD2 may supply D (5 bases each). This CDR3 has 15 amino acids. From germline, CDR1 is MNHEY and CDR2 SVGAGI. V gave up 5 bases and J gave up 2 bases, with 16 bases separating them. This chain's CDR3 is CASSRHRDPPYEQYF. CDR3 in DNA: TGTGCCAGCAGTCGTCACCGGGACCCTCCCTACGAGCAGTACTTC.

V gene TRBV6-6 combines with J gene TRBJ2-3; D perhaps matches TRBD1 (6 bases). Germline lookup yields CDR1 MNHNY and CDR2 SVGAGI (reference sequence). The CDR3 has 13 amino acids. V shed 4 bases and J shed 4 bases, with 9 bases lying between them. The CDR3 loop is CASSSGVADTQYF. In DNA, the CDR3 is TGTGCCAGCAGTTCAGGGGTTGCAGATACGCAGTATTTT.

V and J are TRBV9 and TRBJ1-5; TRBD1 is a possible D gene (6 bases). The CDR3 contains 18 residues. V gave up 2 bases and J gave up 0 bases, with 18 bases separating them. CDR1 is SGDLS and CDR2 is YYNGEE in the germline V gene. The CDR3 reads CASSVFATGTYSNQPQHF. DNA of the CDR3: TGTGCCAGCAGCGTCTTCGCTACAGGGACCTATAGCAATCAGCCCCAGCATTTT. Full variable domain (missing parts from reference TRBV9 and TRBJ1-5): DSGVTQTPKHLITATGQRVTLRCSPRSGDLSVYWYQQSLDQGLQFLIQYYNGEERAKGNILERFSAQQFPDLHSELNLSSLELGDSALYFCASSVFATGTYSNQPQHFGDGTRLSIL.

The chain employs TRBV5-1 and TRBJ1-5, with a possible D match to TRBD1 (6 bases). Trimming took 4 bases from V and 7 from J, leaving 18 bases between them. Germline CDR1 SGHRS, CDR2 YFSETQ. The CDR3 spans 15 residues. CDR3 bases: TGCGCCAGCAGCCCCGGGGCAGGGGAGCGACAGCCCCAGCATTTT. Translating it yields CASSPGAGERQPQHF.

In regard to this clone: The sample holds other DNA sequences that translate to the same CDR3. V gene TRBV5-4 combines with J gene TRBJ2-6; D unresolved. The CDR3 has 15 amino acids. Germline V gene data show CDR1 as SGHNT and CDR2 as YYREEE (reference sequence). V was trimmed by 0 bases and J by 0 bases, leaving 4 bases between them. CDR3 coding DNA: TGTGCCAGCAGCTTGGATTTCTCTGGGGCCAACGTCCTGACTTTC. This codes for CASSLDFSGANVLTF. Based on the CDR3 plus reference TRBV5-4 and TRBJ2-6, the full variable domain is ETGVTQSPTHLIKTRGQQVTLRCSSQSGHNTVSWYQQALGQGPQFIFQYYREEENGRGNFPPRFSGLQFPNYSSELNVNALELDDSALYLCASSLDFSGANVLTFGAGSRLTVL.

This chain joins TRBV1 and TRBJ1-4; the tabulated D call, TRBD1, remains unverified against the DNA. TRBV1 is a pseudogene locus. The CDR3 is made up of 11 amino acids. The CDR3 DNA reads TGCCGCGGGACAGCTAATGAAAAACTGTTTTTT. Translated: CRGTANEKLFF.

Here the CDR3 reads CASRPGLLRDTIYF. The CDR3 DNA reads as TGTGCCAGCAGACCAGGACTTCTGAGGGACACCATATATTTT. The genes are TRBV5-5 and TRBJ1-3; D remains unclear. This CDR3 comprises 14 residues. V was clipped by 5 bases and J by 8 bases, with 17 bases between them. Germline CDR1 SGHKS, CDR2 YYEKEE (reference sequence).

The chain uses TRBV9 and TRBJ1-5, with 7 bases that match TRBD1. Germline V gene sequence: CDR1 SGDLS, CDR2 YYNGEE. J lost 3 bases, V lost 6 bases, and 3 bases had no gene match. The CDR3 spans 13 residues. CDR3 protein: CASNDRVNQPQHF. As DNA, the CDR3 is TGTGCCAGCAACGACAGGGTCAATCAGCCCCAGCATTTT.